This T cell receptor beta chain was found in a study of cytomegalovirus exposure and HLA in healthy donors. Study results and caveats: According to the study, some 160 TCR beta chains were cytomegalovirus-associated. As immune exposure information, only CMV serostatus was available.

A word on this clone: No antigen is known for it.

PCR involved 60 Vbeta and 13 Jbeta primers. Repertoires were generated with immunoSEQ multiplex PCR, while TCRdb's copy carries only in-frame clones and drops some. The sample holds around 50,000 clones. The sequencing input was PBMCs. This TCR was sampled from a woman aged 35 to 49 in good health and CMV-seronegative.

The DNA of the CDR3 is TGCAGCGCACCACAGGGAAGCTATGGCTACACCTTC. It specifies CSAPQGSYGYTF. V gene TRBV29-1 combines with J gene TRBJ1-2; D might be TRBD1 (6 bases). Germline CDR1 SQVTM, CDR2 ANQGSEA. The CDR3 is 12 residues long. The V gene lost 7 bases and the J gene lost 4 bases, with 13 bases spanning the gap.